Each of the 6 T cell receptor beta chains below was sequenced from the same sample in a study of Graves' ophthalmopathy and Graves' hyperthyroidism. The authors amplified TCR beta CDR3 regions from RNA transcripts. HTBI-primed first-round RT-PCR preceded second-round multiplex PCR. Via MiXCR, TCRdb re-called the multiplex PCR reads, giving one row per CDR3 protein. The profile shows approximately 640,000 distinct CDR3 sequences, about 40% of them singletons. Material for sequencing was peripheral blood. Every receptor here comes from an adult man with Graves' ophthalmopathy.

Details on this clonotype: A much larger clone lies one base from this, so it may be a read error. The chain has TRBV12-3 or TRBV12-4 and TRBJ2-5; 13 bases map to TRBD2. This CDR3 comprises 15 residues. Unmatched junction bases numbered 7, after V lost 6 bases and J lost 6 bases. The CDR3 DNA is TGTGCCAGCAGCCGACTAGCGGGAGGTAAAAAGACCCAGTACTTC. The encoded protein is CASSRLAGGKKTQYF.

This sequence joins TRBV7-9 and TRBJ2-5, with 14 bases lining up with TRBD2. With V trimmed by 5 bases and J by 1 base, 9 bases remained unmatched. The CDR3 sequence is 18 residues long. The germline V gene encodes CDR1 SEHNR and CDR2 FQNEAQ (reference sequence). The CDR3 bases are TGTGCCAGCAGCCATGGACTAGCGGGGGGACCCACCCAAGAGACCCAGTACTTC. Amino acids: CASSHGLAGGPTQETQYF.

The CDR3 sequence: CASSSGQNNQPQHF. As DNA, the CDR3 is TGTGCCAGCAGTTCCGGACAAAACAATCAGCCCCAGCATTTT. The chain uses TRBV2 and TRBJ1-5, with D maybe TRBD1 (5 bases). V was shortened by 5 bases and J by 3 bases, with 11 bases between the two germline ends. Per germline, CDR1 SNHLY and CDR2 FYNNEI. The CDR3 runs 14 residues.

V gene TRBV18 combines with J gene TRBJ2-7; D perhaps matches TRBD2 (7 bases). V lost 3 bases to trimming and J lost 3 bases, with 15 bases between them. This CDR3 comprises 15 residues. The germline gives CDR1 KGHSH, CDR2 LQKENI. This CDR3 is CASSPGRGPIYEQYF. The CDR3 DNA sequence: TGTGCCAGCTCACCGGGGCGGGGGCCCATCTACGAGCAGTACTTC.

This rearrangement joins TRBV5-1 to TRBJ1-1; 7 nucleotides agree with TRBD1. Looked up from germline, CDR1 is SGHRS and CDR2 is YFSETQ. CDR3 length: 12 amino acids. V gave up 3 bases and J gave up 12 bases; unmatched junction bases: 8. The CDR3 sequence is CASSYGTAESFF. DNA for the CDR3: TGCGCCAGCAGCTACGGGACAGCGGAATCTTTCTTT.

The chain employs TRBV25-1 and TRBJ1-2; a weak D match, TRBD1 (5 bases). From germline, CDR1 is MGHDK and CDR2 SYGVNS. V was shortened by 6 bases and J by 4 bases, with 15 bases between the two germline ends. The CDR3 has 14 amino acids. The CDR3, as DNA: TGTGCCAGCAGAGATTCGCCGGACACCTATGGCTACACCTTC. Protein sequence: CASRDSPDTYGYTF.